Listed here are 16 T cell receptor beta chains from one sample, sequenced in a study of blood T cell repertoires in COVID-19. Method: immunoSEQ multiplex PCR; TCRdb's copy keeps in-frame clones and lacks some. The sample consists of around 63,000 clones, 79% of them appearing once. The material sequenced was peripheral blood. These receptors all come from a woman in her seventies with acute or convalescent COVID-19.

This chain connects TRBV5-5 to TRBJ2-3; no reliable D call. The germline V gene has CDR1 SGHKS and CDR2 YYEKEE (reference sequence). The CDR3 sequence is 14 residues long. V was trimmed by 0 bases and J by 2 bases, leaving 7 bases between them. This CDR3 reads CASSLAGNTDTQYF. Written as DNA, the CDR3 is TGTGCCAGCAGCTTGGCTGGCAACACAGATACGCAGTATTTT.

The J gene is TRBJ1-1, the V gene TRBV2; D gene uncertain. V was clipped by 6 bases and J by 1 base, with 3 bases between them. The germline gives CDR1 SNHLY, CDR2 FYNNEI. The CDR3 contains 11 residues. In nucleotides, the CDR3 is TGTGCCAGCAGACAGAACACTGAAGCTTTCTTT. As protein: CASRQNTEAFF.

V and J are TRBV10-2 and TRBJ1-4; no definite D call. From germline, CDR1 is WSHSY and CDR2 SAAADI. V was pared by 2 bases and J by 7 bases, with 8 bases between. CDR3 length: 13 residues. The CDR3 reads CASSEPTVEKLFF. The DNA for the CDR3 is TGCGCCAGCAGTGAGCCAACAGTTGAAAAACTGTTTTTT.

V is TRBV30 and J is TRBJ1-6; 8 bases are shared with TRBD1. CDR3 size: 15 residues. Germline CDR1 reads GTSNPN; CDR2 reads SVGIG (reference sequence). The J segment lost 10 bases and the V segment lost 0 bases, leaving 8 bases of the junction unmatched. The DNA of the CDR3 is TGTGCCTGGAGTGTAGCAGGGGGCTCTCGGTCACCCCTCCACTTT. Residues: CAWSVAGGSRSPLHF.

This clone was seen just once. The CDR3 sequence: CASSPRGLNEQFF. The DNA of the CDR3 is TGTGCCAGCAGTCCCAGGGGCCTTAATGAGCAGTTCTTC. The gene calls are TRBV6-2 or TRBV6-3 and TRBJ2-1, with D possibly TRBD1 on 6 matching bases. The CDR3 has 13 amino acids. Trimming took 5 bases from V and 7 from J, leaving 12 bases between them. Germline-derived CDR1 and CDR2 are MNHEY and SVGEGT.

This clone has more than one count but fewer than ten. The rearrangement links TRBV29-1 to TRBJ2-4; TRBD2 might be the D (5 bases). Germline CDR1 SQVTM, CDR2 ANQGSEA. Trimming left V 0 bases short and J 0 bases short, with 21 bases between. The length of the CDR3 is 19 residues. The CDR3 sequence is CSVEDRGLLKPLAKNIQYF. In DNA form, the CDR3 reads TGCAGCGTTGAAGATCGAGGACTCCTAAAACCTCTAGCCAAAAACATTCAGTACTTC.

The rearrangement links TRBV4-2 to TRBJ2-4, with D possibly matching TRBD2 (7 bases). The CDR3 is 17 amino acids. CDR1 is LGHNA and CDR2 is YNFKEQ in the germline V gene. Trimming removed 2 bases from V and 1 base from J, with 15 bases in between. CDR3 coding DNA: TGTGCCAGCAGCCAATCTTACAGGGAGGGGGCCAAAAACATTCAGTACTTC. Translating gives CASSQSYREGAKNIQYF.

The rearrangement uses TRBV7-9 and TRBJ1-2; 8 bases agree with TRBD1. The V gene end was trimmed by 2 bases and the J gene end by 6 bases; junction bases not matched to a gene: 2. CDR3 length equals 13 residues. From germline, CDR1 is SEHNR and CDR2 FQNEAQ (reference sequence). The CDR3 DNA follows: TGTGCCAGCAGCTTACAGGGGGCGAATGGCTACACCTTC. Protein product: CASSLQGANGYTF.

The chain has TRBV15 and TRBJ2-6; D is perhaps TRBD1 (6 bases). Germline loops: CDR1 LNHNV, CDR2 YYDKDF (reference sequence). The CDR3 totals 18 residues. V was cut by 2 bases and J by 4 bases, with 18 bases left in between. The DNA for the CDR3 is TGTGCCACCAGCAGATCTAGGACAGTTCGGTTAGGGGCCAACGTCCTGACTTTC. Its protein is CATSRSRTVRLGANVLTF.

The rearrangement uses TRBV5-1 and TRBJ1-2; 9 bases align to TRBD1. V gave up 0 bases and J gave up 4 bases; unmatched junction bases: 4. CDR3 length: 15 residues. CDR1 is SGHRS, CDR2 YFSETQ, per germline. The CDR3 sequence is CASSLGTTGGYGYTF. The CDR3 coding sequence is TGCGCCAGCAGCTTGGGGACGACAGGGGGCTATGGCTACACCTTC.

This chain links TRBV11-2 with TRBJ2-7; D remains unclear. The germline V and J ends were trimmed by 0 bases and 7 bases, with 10 bases remaining between them. Germline V gene data show CDR1 as SGHAT and CDR2 as FQNNGV. The CDR3 contains 13 residues. Written as DNA, the CDR3 is TGTGCCAGCAGCTTAGACCCCTATCGGGAGCAGTACTTC. It yields the protein CASSLDPYREQYF.

The chain has TRBV6-2 or TRBV6-3 and TRBJ2-2, with 7 bases identical to TRBD1. Trimming took 1 base from V and 7 from J; bases not matched to a gene: 6. Per the germline V gene, CDR1 is MNHEY and CDR2 is SVGEGT. The CDR3 spans 15 residues. The DNA of the CDR3 is TGTGCCAGCAGTTACTTTAGGGGGCCCGGCGGGGAGCTGTTTTTT. Its protein product is CASSYFRGPGGELFF.

In DNA, the CDR3 is TGCGCCAGCAGCCAAGAAGTGGCGCGGGATTCACCCCTCCACTTT. Residues: CASSQEVARDSPLHF. The chain carries TRBV4-1 and TRBJ1-6; D is undetermined. The CDR3 is 15 residues long. CDR1 and CDR2 from the germline V gene are MGHRA and YSYEKL. V was trimmed by 0 bases and J by 8 bases, leaving 11 bases between them.

This chain uses TRBV7-9 with TRBJ1-1, with D hard to call. Germline CDR1 reads SEHNR; CDR2 reads FQNEAQ (reference sequence). Trimming removed 3 bases at V and 4 bases at J, with 12 bases between. The CDR3 loop spans 14 amino acids. In DNA form, the CDR3 reads TGTGCCAGCAGCTTTGAGATTCGCGCCACTGAAGCTTTCTTT. This sequence encodes CASSFEIRATEAFF.

This clone was seen only a few times. The chain employs TRBV29-1 and TRBJ2-3; TRBD2 matches at 10 bases. Germline loops: CDR1 SQVTM, CDR2 ANQGSEA. This CDR3 is built from 17 residues. Losses at the gene ends were 4 bases for V and 2 bases for J; bases not matched to a gene: 12. The CDR3, as DNA: TGCAGCGTTGTCCCCCTAGCGGGGGCCGAGAACACAGATACGCAGTATTTT. It codes for CSVVPLAGAENTDTQYF.

The CDR3 sequence: CASSGDRGKDTQYF. DNA of the CDR3: TGTGCCAGCAGTGGGGACAGGGGAAAAGATACGCAGTATTTT. V and J are TRBV2 and TRBJ2-3; 10 bases agree with TRBD1. Trimming took 4 bases from V and 5 from J; bases not matched to a gene: 3. Germline V gene data show CDR1 as SNHLY and CDR2 as FYNNEI. The CDR3 runs 14 residues.